This T cell receptor beta chain is from a study of cytomegalovirus exposure and HLA in healthy donors. Study-wide results and limits: A few chains tied to CMV proved CMV antigen-specific in vitro. Some TCR beta chains (about 170 of them) were listed as cytomegalovirus-associated.

Details on this clone: Antigen unknown.

Trimming left V 5 bases short and J 2 bases short, with 14 bases between. CDR3 size: 15 residues. CDR1 and CDR2 (germline): SGHVS, FNYEAQ. Profiling relied on immunoSEQ multiplex PCR, and the TCRdb table lists in-frame clones only, not all of them. The sample lists about 170,000 clones; roughly 86% were seen once. The clonotype comes from a man aged 18 to 30 in good health and CMV-seropositive. This chain connects TRBV7-6 to TRBJ2-3, with D possibly matching TRBD2 (6 bases). The sample comprised PBMCs. In nucleotides, the CDR3 is TGTGCCAGCAGCGCTGGGACTGGGGCCACAGATACGCAGTATTTT. It translates to CASSAGTGATDTQYF.